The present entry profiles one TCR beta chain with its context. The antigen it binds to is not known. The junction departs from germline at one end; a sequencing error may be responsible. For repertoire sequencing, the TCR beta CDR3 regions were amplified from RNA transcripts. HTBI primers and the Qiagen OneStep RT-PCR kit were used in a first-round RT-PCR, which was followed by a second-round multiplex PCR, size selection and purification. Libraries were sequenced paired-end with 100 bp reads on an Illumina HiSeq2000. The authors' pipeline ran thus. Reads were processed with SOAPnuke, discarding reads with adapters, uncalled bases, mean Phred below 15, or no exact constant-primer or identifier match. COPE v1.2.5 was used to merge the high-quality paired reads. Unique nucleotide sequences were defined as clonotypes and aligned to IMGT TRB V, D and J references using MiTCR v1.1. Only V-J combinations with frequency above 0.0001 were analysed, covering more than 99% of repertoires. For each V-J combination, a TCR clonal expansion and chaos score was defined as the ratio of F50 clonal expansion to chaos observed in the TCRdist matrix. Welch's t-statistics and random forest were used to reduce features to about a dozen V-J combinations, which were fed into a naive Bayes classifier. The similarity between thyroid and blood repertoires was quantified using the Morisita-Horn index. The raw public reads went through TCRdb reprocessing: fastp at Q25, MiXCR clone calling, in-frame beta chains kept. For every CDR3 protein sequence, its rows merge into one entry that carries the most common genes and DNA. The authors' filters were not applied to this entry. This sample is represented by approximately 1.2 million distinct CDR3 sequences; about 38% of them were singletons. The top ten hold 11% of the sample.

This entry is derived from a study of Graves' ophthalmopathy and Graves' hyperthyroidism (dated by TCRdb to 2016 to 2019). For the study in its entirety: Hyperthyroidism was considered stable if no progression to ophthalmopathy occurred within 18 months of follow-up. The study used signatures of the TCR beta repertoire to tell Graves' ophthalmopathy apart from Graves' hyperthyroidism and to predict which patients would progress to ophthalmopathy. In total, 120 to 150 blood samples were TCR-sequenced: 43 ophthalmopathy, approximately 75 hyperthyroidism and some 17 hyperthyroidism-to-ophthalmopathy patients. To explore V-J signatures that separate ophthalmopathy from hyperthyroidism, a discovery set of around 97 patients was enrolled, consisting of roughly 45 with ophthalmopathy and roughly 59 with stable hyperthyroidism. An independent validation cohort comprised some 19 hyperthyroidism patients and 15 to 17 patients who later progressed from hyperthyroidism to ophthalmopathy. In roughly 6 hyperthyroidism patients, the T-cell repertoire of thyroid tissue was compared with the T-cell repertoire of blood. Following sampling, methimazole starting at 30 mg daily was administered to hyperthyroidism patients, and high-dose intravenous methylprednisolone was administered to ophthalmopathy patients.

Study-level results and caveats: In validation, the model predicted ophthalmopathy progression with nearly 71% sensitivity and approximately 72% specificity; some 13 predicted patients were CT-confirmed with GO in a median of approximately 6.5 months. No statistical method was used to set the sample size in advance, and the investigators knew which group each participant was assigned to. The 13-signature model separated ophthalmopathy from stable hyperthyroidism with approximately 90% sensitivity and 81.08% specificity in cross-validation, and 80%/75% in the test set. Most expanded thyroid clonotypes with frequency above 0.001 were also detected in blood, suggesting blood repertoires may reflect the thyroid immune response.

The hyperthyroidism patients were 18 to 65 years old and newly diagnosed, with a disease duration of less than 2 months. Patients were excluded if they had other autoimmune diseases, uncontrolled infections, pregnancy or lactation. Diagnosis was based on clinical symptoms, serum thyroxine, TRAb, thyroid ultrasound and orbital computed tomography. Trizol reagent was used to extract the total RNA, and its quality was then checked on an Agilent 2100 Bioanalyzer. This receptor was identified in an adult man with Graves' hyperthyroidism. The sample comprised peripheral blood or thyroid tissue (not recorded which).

The DNA sequence follows: TGTGCCAGCAGCCCGGGACTCCAGAACTTC. This translates into CASSPGLQNF. This sequence uses TRBV7-8 and TRBJ2-5; a tentative D call is TRBD2 (6 bases match). CDR1 and CDR2 are read off the germline V gene as SGHVS and FQNEAQ. The CDR3, cysteine through phenylalanine, is 10 amino acids long. Of all the DNA, just the CDR3 is kept, 30 bases in frame from base 1.